This paragraph reports one T cell receptor beta chain. The same CDR3 is also encoded by other DNA sequences in this sample. The sort gate was single viable CD3+CD4+CD8-CD45RO+ cells for memory CD4+ T cells. Serostatus was set by detecting CMV pp150, pp28, p38, p52 IgG. After thawing, CD4+ T cells were positively selected. The repertoire was sequenced with immunoSEQ multiplex PCR; TCRdb's copy has only in-frame clones and lacks some. In the table there are 55,000 or so clones, over 70% of which are singletons. The entry originates in a study of memory CD4+ T cells and cytomegalovirus serostatus. Study-level information: Healthy Belgian adult donors included about nine CMV-positive and around 25 CMV-negative people.

The CDR3 is 14 amino acids. V was trimmed by 0 bases and J by 1 base, leaving 6 bases between them. Germline V gene lookup returns CDR1 LGHNA and CDR2 YSLEER. The sample comprised memory CD4+ T cells from blood. The clonotype originates from an adult in good health and CMV-seropositive. The V and J genes are TRBV4-3 and TRBJ1-1, with D unclear. The DNA of the CDR3 is TGCGCCAGCAGCCAAGATCTGGCGAACACTGAAGCTTTCTTT. This encodes CASSQDLANTEAFF.